Listed below are T cell receptor beta chains from one sample, sequenced in a study of OX40 agonist ivuxolimab in advanced cancers. Using immunoSEQ multiplex PCR, the repertoire was profiled, and TCRdb retains in-frame clones only, with some absent. The repertoire has about 77,000 clones, roughly 85% of them found once; the top ten carry about 0.75%. Source: CD4+ or CD8+ T cells sorted from blood, taken in a trial of the OX40 agonist ivuxolimab. These receptors came from an adult with an advanced solid tumor such as melanoma, head and neck, liver or kidney cancer. The CDR3 runs from the conserved cysteine through the conserved F or W. Clone size is stated in some rows and not others, as once, few, many or a class when expanded.

>TRBV19|15|TRBJ2-1|-
CASTPSQAGYNEQFF
>TRBV2|13|TRBJ2-5|-
CASSERRQETQYF
>TRBV5-8|14|TRBJ2-3|few
CASSLAATTDTQYF
>TRBV7-9|17|TRBJ1-3|few
CASSPTQGASSGNTIYF
>TRBV19|13|TRBJ1-2|-
CASRSPGTYGYTF
>TRBV7-9|14|TRBJ2-5|-
CASSFPTGQETQYF
>TRBV28|18|TRBJ1-3|-
CASSKVMGWLPSGNTIYF
>TRBV5-1|14|TRBJ2-3|-
CASSLVAGTDTQYF
>TRBV10-2|14|TRBJ1-6|-
CASSVGTANSPLHF
>TRBV27|14|TRBJ2-7|-
CASSVGQGSDEQYF
>TRBV4-2|19|TRBJ2-1|-
CASSQDSSGLQSSYNEQFF